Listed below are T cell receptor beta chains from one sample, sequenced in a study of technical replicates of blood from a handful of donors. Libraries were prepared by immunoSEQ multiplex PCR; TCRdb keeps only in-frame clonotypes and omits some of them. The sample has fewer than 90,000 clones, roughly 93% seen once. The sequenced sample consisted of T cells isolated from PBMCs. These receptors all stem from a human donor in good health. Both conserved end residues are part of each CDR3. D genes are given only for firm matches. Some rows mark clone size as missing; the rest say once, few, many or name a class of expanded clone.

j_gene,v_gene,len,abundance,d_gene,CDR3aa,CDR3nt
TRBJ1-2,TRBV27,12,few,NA,CASSTSRANYTF,TGTGCCAGCAGTACCTCCAGGGCAAACTACACCTTC
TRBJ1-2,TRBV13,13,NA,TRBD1,CASSAGTGNGYTF,TGTGCCAGCAGCGCAGGGACAGGGAATGGCTACACCTTC
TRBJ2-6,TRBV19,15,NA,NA,CASSPHSSGANVLTF,TGTGCCAGTAGTCCCCACAGCTCTGGGGCCAACGTCCTGACTTTC
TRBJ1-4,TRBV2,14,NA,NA,CASSEVQGDEKLFF,TGTGCCAGCAGTGAAGTCCAGGGTGATGAAAAACTGTTTTTT
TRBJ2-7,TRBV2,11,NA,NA,CASSYSYEQYF,TGTGCCAGCAGCTATTCCTACGAGCAGTACTTC
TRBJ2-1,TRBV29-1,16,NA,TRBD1,CSVFTGGRRAGNEQFF,TGCAGCGTTTTCACAGGGGGTCGGAGGGCTGGCAATGAGCAGTTCTTC
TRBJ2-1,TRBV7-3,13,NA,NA,CASSPDSNNEQFF,TGTGCCAGCAGCCCCGACAGTAACAATGAGCAGTTCTTC
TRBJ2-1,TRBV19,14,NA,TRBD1,CASSLGQGRDEQFF,TGTGCCAGTAGTCTCGGACAGGGGAGAGATGAGCAGTTCTTC
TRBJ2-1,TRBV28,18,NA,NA,CASSLSIIAAASYNEQFF,TGTGCCAGCAGTCTAAGTATCATAGCGGCCGCCTCCTACAATGAGCAGTTCTTC
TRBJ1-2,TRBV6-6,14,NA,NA,CASSYSRQNYGYTF,TGTGCCAGCAGTTACTCGAGACAGAACTATGGCTACACCTTC
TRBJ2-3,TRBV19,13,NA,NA,CASSIQGTDTQYF,TGTGCCAGTAGTATACAGGGTACAGATACGCAGTATTTT
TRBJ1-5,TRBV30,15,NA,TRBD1,CAWSPGTGGGQPQHF,TGTGCCTGGAGTCCGGGAACAGGGGGAGGGCAGCCCCAGCATTTT
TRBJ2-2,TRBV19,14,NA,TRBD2,CASNAGGLTGELFF,TGTGCCAGTAATGCGGGAGGTCTAACCGGGGAGCTGTTTTTT
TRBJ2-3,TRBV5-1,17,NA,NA,CASSLLPGTTSTDTQYF,TGCGCCAGCAGCTTGCTGCCGGGTACCACTAGCACAGATACGCAGTATTTT
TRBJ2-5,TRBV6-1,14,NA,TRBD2,CASHSGRASETQYF,TGTGCCAGCCATAGCGGGAGGGCCAGTGAGACCCAGTACTTC
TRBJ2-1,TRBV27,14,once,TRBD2,CASKGREYYNEQFF,TGTGCCAGCAAAGGGCGGGAGTACTACAATGAGCAGTTCTTC
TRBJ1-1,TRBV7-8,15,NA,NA,CASSYQRLGETEAFF,TGTGCCAGCAGCTACCAACGGCTCGGGGAGACTGAAGCTTTCTTT
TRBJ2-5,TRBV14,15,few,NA,CASSQRIRGQETQYF,TGTGCCAGCAGCCAACGCATTCGGGGCCAAGAGACCCAGTACTTC
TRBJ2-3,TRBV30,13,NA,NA,CAWGMPSTDTQYF,TGTGCCTGGGGCATGCCTAGCACAGATACGCAGTATTTT
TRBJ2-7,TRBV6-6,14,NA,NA,CASILDYLPYEQYF,TGTGCCAGCATCTTGGACTACCTACCCTACGAGCAGTACTTC
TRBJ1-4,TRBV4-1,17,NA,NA,CASSQALGSATNEKLFF,TGCGCCAGCAGCCAGGCTCTTGGCAGTGCAACTAATGAAAAACTGTTTTTT
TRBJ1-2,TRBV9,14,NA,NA,CASSDTGRSYGYTF,TGTGCCAGCAGCGATACAGGAAGGAGCTATGGCTACACCTTC
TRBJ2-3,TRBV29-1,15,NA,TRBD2,CSVFGLAGFTDTQYF,TGCAGCGTTTTCGGGCTAGCGGGATTTACAGATACGCAGTATTTT
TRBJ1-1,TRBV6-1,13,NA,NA,CASSVRENTEAFF,TGTGCCAGCAGTGTCAGGGAGAACACTGAAGCTTTCTTT
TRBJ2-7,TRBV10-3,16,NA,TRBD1,CAISGMGTVSSYEQYF,TGTGCCATCAGTGGCATGGGGACAGTTAGCTCCTACGAGCAGTACTTC
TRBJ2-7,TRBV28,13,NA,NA,CASSLQGGGEQYF,TGTGCCAGCAGTCTACAAGGGGGGGGAGAGCAGTACTTC
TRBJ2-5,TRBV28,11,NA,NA,CASRGGETQYF,TGTGCCAGCAGGGGCGGGGAGACCCAGTACTTC
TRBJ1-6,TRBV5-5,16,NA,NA,CASSLVGGSLNSPLHF,TGTGCCAGCAGCTTGGTAGGCGGATCCCTTAATTCACCCCTCCACTTT
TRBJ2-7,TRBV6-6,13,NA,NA,CASSSMAPYEQYF,TGTGCCAGCAGTTCCATGGCCCCCTACGAGCAGTACTTC
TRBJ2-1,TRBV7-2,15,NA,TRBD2,CASSILAGGYNEQFF,TGTGCCAGCAGCATACTAGCGGGAGGGTACAATGAGCAGTTCTTC
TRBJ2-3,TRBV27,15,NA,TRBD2,CASSTLAGGTDTQYF,TGTGCCAGCAGTACCCTAGCGGGAGGCACAGATACGCAGTATTTT
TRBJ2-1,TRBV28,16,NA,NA,CASSFSFEEPSHEQFF,TGTGCCAGCAGTTTTTCATTTGAGGAGCCTTCCCATGAGCAGTTCTTC
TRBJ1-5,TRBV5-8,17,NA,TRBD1,CASSWGWTGNIYQPQHF,TGTGCCAGCAGCTGGGGGTGGACAGGTAATATCTATCAGCCCCAGCATTTT
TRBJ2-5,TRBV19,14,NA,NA,CASSMGPLWRVQYF,TGTGCCAGTAGTATGGGTCCCCTGTGGAGGGTCCAGTACTTC
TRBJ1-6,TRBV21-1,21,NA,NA,CASSSPSPQGAFSQICSPLHF,TGTGCCAGCAGCTCCCCATCGCCACAGGGGGCGTTTAGTCAGATTTGTTCACCCCTCCACTTT
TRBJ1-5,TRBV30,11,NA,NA,CAWSLHGPQHF,TGTGCCTGGAGTTTACATGGGCCCCAGCATTTT
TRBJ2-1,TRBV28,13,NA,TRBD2,CASSFLGGNEQFF,TGTGCCAGCAGTTTTCTGGGGGGGAATGAGCAGTTCTTC
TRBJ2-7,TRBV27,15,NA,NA,CASSLIAGRTYEQYF,TGTGCCAGCAGTCTCATCGCGGGGAGAACCTACGAGCAGTACTTC
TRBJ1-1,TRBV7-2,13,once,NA,CASSLGGERIAFF,TGTGCCAGCAGCTTAGGGGGAGAGCGAATCGCTTTCTTT
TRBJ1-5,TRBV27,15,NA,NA,CASSLSVGDNQPQHF,TGTGCCAGCAGTTTATCTGTCGGTGACAATCAGCCCCAGCATTTT
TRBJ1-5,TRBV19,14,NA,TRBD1,CASRTGLPNQPQHF,TGTGCCAGTAGGACAGGGTTACCAAATCAGCCCCAGCATTTT
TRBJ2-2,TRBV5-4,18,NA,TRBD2,CASSFGLAGLANTGELFF,TGTGCCAGCAGCTTTGGACTAGCGGGGTTAGCGAACACCGGGGAGCTGTTTTTT
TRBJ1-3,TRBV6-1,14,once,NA,CASIQGRSGNTIYF,TGTGCCAGCATACAGGGACGCTCTGGAAACACCATATATTTT
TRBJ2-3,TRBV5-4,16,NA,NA,CASSLDSGRWPDTQYF,TGTGCCAGCAGCTTGGACTCGGGAAGGTGGCCAGATACGCAGTATTTT
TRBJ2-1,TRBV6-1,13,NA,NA,CASSGQGVDEQFF,TGTGCCAGCTCGGGACAAGGGGTCGATGAGCAGTTCTTC